These 25 T cell receptor beta chains were sequenced from one sample in a study of CD8 T cells in Susac syndrome. RNA amounts of about 0.45 to 1 ug underwent reverse transcription with random hexamers. TCRdb processed the immunoSEQ multiplex PCR reads anew with MiXCR; each CDR3 protein has one entry. The sample has 100,000 or so distinct CDR3 sequences, about 90% seen once; the top ten hold more than 0.13%. Material for sequencing was CD4+ T cells from PBMCs. The receptor source for this set is a human donor in good health.

The chain links TRBV6-1 to TRBJ1-5; D gene ambiguous. Germline lookup yields CDR1 MNHNS and CDR2 SASEGT. V lost 4 bases, J lost 0 bases, and 4 bases lay in between. This CDR3 is 13 amino acids long. This CDR3 reads CASSVRSNQPQHF. CDR3 nucleotides: TGTGCCAGCAGTGTCCGTAGCAATCAGCCCCAGCATTTT.

This clonotype turned up a few times. The rearrangement uses TRBV29-1 and TRBJ2-5; D unresolved. The CDR3 runs 10 residues. Germline V gives CDR1 SQVTM, CDR2 ANQGSEA. V dropped 2 bases and J dropped 2 bases, with 0 bases sitting between them. The CDR3 loop reads CSVEQETQYF. In DNA, the CDR3 is TGCAGCGTTGAACAAGAGACCCAGTACTTC.

This chain links TRBV7-2 with TRBJ1-5, with D maybe TRBD1 (5 bases). Germline values: CDR1 SGHTA, CDR2 FQGNSA. The ends were cut back, 5 bases at V and 4 bases at J, with 15 bases in the middle. This CDR3 has 15 residues. The CDR3 reads CASSTRGERNQPQHF. CDR3 nucleotide sequence: TGTGCCAGCAGCACTCGGGGGGAGCGGAATCAGCCCCAGCATTTT.

V is TRBV7-8 and J is TRBJ2-3; possibly TRBD2 for D (5 bases). Deletions cut 4 bases from V and 0 bases from J, with 14 bases between. Germline-derived CDR1 and CDR2 are SGHVS and FQNEAQ. The CDR3 loop spans 16 amino acids. CDR3 region: CASSYRRGASTDTQYF. CDR3 bases: TGTGCCAGCAGCTACCGACGGGGAGCTAGCACAGATACGCAGTATTTT.

This chain links TRBV19 with TRBJ2-2, with D possibly being TRBD1 (5 bases). This CDR3 has 14 residues. Germline assignment: CDR1 LNHDA and CDR2 SQIVND (reference sequence). The ends were cut back, 3 bases at V and 6 bases at J, with 11 bases in the middle. CDR3 nucleotides: TGTGCCAGTAGTATTCTCGACAGCGCCGGGGAGCTGTTTTTT. It specifies CASSILDSAGELFF.

The rearrangement links TRBV3-1 to TRBJ1-5, with 10 bases that match TRBD1. The CDR3 spans 16 residues. The V and J ends lost 0 bases and 7 bases, in that order; junction bases with no gene match: 6. Germline V gene sequence: CDR1 LGHDT, CDR2 YNNKEL (reference sequence). The CDR3 DNA reads TGTGCCAGCAGCCAAGATTCGGGACAGGGGAACCAGCCCCAGCATTTT. Translating gives CASSQDSGQGNQPQHF.

V gene TRBV5-1 combines with J gene TRBJ1-1; no clear D gene. V was cut by 6 bases and J by 0 bases, with 15 bases left in between. In germline, CDR1 is SGHRS, CDR2 YFSETQ. The CDR3 runs to 15 residues. CDR3: CASTSGLRMNTEAFF. For the CDR3, the DNA is TGCGCCAGCACCTCAGGACTCCGCATGAACACTGAAGCTTTCTTT.

The chain links TRBV21-1 to TRBJ2-3; TRBD1, the table's D call, was not compared with the DNA. TRBV21-1 is given as a pseudogene. The CDR3 loop spans 16 amino acids. Written as DNA, the CDR3 is TGTGCCAGCATACGACAGGGGATGGGGGGCACAGATACGCAGTATTTT. The encoded protein is CASIRQGMGGTDTQYF.

This clonotype was seen a few times. CDR3 loop: CASSIRGDQPQHF. The CDR3 DNA reads as TGTGCCAGTAGTATTCGAGGGGATCAGCCCCAGCATTTT. The V call is TRBV19, the J call TRBJ1-5, with a weak D call TRBD1 (5 bases). The V end lost 3 bases, the J end lost 5 bases, and 8 bases lay between the germline ends. Looked up from germline, CDR1 is LNHDA and CDR2 is SQIVND (reference sequence). There are 13 residues in the CDR3.

The V call is TRBV27, the J call TRBJ2-3; 11 nucleotides line up with TRBD1. V gave up 6 bases and J gave up 3 bases; unmatched junction bases: 2. CDR1 is MNHEY and CDR2 is SMNVEV in the germline V gene (reference sequence). CDR3 length: 14 amino acids. The CDR3 nucleotides are TGTGCCAGCAGCCGGGACAGGGGGACAGATACGCAGTATTTT. It specifies CASSRDRGTDTQYF.

The chain has TRBV7-2 and TRBJ2-1; TRBD1 matches 8 bases. Germline V CDR1 and CDR2: SGHTA, FQGNSA. V shed 5 bases and J 4 bases; nucleotides not matched to a gene: 10. The CDR3 length is 16 residues. CDR3 loop: CASSPKTGAFYNEQFF. CDR3 sequence (DNA): TGTGCCAGCAGCCCAAAGACAGGGGCTTTTTACAATGAGCAGTTCTTC.

This clonotype was picked up one time. This chain uses TRBV5-1 with TRBJ1-1; the D gene is possibly TRBD1 (5 bases). Germline assignment: CDR1 SGHRS and CDR2 YFSETQ. The CDR3 length is 12 residues. The V end was cut by 1 base, the J end by 7 bases, with 8 bases between. CDR3 in amino acids: CASSLRGFEAFF. CDR3 nucleotides: TGCGCCAGCAGCTTGAGGGGATTTGAAGCTTTCTTT.

The rearrangement uses TRBV20-1 and TRBJ1-4; TRBD1 matches 7 bases. This CDR3 has 13 amino acids. Per the germline V gene, CDR1 is DFQATT and CDR2 is SNEGSKA (reference sequence). Losses at the gene ends were 6 bases for V and 2 bases for J; bases not matched to a gene: 3. This CDR3 reads CSAKDRTNEKLFF. CDR3 nucleotides: TGCAGTGCCAAGGACAGGACTAATGAAAAACTGTTTTTT.

The V call is TRBV20-1, the J call TRBJ2-5; 12 bases are shared with TRBD2. From germline, CDR1 is DFQATT and CDR2 SNEGSKA (reference sequence). J lost 2 bases, V lost 0 bases, and 10 bases had no gene match. This CDR3 has 18 amino acids. CDR3 loop: CSARDLRTSGDLQETQYF. The CDR3 region has the DNA TGCAGTGCTAGAGATCTTAGGACTAGCGGGGACCTACAAGAGACCCAGTACTTC.

This clonotype was seen a single time. This rearrangement joins TRBV7-9 to TRBJ1-2; 8 bases fit TRBD1. V was pared by 5 bases and J by 4 bases, with 6 bases of the junction left unmatched. Germline CDR1 is SEHNR and CDR2 is FQNEAQ (reference sequence). This CDR3 comprises 14 residues. CDR3 bases: TGTGCCAGCAGCGCAACAGGGGGTACCTATGGCTACACCTTC. Protein: CASSATGGTYGYTF.

The chain employs TRBV5-1 and TRBJ2-7; D possibly corresponds to TRBD1 (6 bases). Trimming took off 6 bases at V and 2 bases at J, with 12 bases between the two ends. The CDR3 length is 13 residues. The germline V gene has CDR1 SGHRS and CDR2 YFSETQ. Here the CDR3 DNA reads TGCGCCAGCAAAAAGACAGGAGCCTACGAGCAGTACTTC. As protein: CASKKTGAYEQYF.

The genes are TRBV30 and TRBJ1-5, with D tentatively TRBD1 (5 bases). V gave up 2 bases and J gave up 0 bases, with 5 bases separating them. CDR3 size: 13 residues. Germline loops: CDR1 GTSNPN, CDR2 SVGIG (reference sequence). The CDR3 is CAWSRGSNQPQHF. The CDR3 bases are TGTGCCTGGAGTAGGGGTAGCAATCAGCCCCAGCATTTT.

The V call is TRBV6-2 or TRBV6-3, the J call TRBJ2-3, with 13 positions matching TRBD2. Trimming at V came to 5 bases and at J to 3 bases, leaving 11 bases not matched to a gene. CDR1 and CDR2 (germline): MNHEY, SVGEGT. The CDR3 loop spans 18 amino acids. The DNA of the CDR3 is TGTGCCAGCAGTCCGACTAGCGGGAGGCCCGAGTTGACAGATACGCAGTATTTT. Its translation: CASSPTSGRPELTDTQYF.

The rearrangement uses TRBV12-3 or TRBV12-4 and TRBJ1-1; 7 bases are a match to TRBD1. With 6 bases clipped from V and 6 bases from J, the junction kept 7 bases outside the gene matches. This CDR3 is built from 13 residues. The DNA for the CDR3 is TGTGCCAGCAGCCAGGGGGTCGGAGCTGAAGCTTTCTTT. This translates into CASSQGVGAEAFF.

The chain employs TRBV15 and TRBJ2-6, with 7 bases matching TRBD1. Germline V lookup: CDR1 LNHNV, CDR2 YYDKDF (reference sequence). This CDR3 has 17 amino acids. Trimming removed 5 bases from V and 0 bases from J; junction bases left unmatched: 7. The CDR3 spells CATSGRQGVSGANVLTF. As DNA, the CDR3 is TGTGCCACCAGCGGACGACAGGGTGTCTCTGGGGCCAACGTCCTGACTTTC.

In DNA form, the CDR3 reads TGCAGCGTCGGACAGGTCCTAGAAGTCGGAGCTTTCTTT. Translation gives CSVGQVLEVGAFF. V is TRBV29-1 and J is TRBJ1-1; 7 nucleotides line up with TRBD1. Germline V gene lookup returns CDR1 SQVTM and CDR2 ANQGSEA. The length of the CDR3 is 13 residues. Trimming cost V 6 bases and J 10 bases; bases outside gene matches: 14.

The sample holds one count of this clonotype. The chain uses TRBV12-3 or TRBV12-4 and TRBJ2-5; 9 bases agree with TRBD1. The CDR3 has 11 amino acids. With 11 bases clipped from V and 4 bases from J, the junction kept 2 bases outside the gene matches. CDR3 in amino acids: CASQGAETQYF. The CDR3 DNA reads as TGTGCCTCACAGGGGGCAGAGACCCAGTACTTC.

This chain uses TRBV7-9 with TRBJ1-2, with D perhaps TRBD1 (5 bases). This CDR3 region has 13 residues. Trimming stripped 6 bases from V and 8 bases from J, with 16 bases between. The germline V gene has CDR1 SEHNR and CDR2 FQNEAQ (reference sequence). CDR3 amino acids: CASREGQWDGYTF. The DNA of the CDR3 is TGTGCCAGCAGAGAAGGGCAGTGGGACGGCTACACCTTC.

The chain combines TRBV30 with TRBJ2-5; a weak D match, TRBD1 (6 bases). Germline V CDR1 and CDR2: GTSNPN, SVGIG (reference sequence). The length of the CDR3 is 12 residues. V gave up 3 bases and J gave up 5 bases, with 10 bases separating them. CDR3 loop: CAWRQGYETQYF. As DNA, the CDR3 is TGTGCCTGGAGACAGGGATACGAGACCCAGTACTTC. Using reference TRBV30 and TRBJ2-5 for the parts outside the CDR3, the full variable domain is SQTIHQWPATLVQPVGSPLSLECTVEGTSNPNLYWYRQAAGRGLQLLFYSVGIGQISSEVPQNLSASRPQDRQFILSSKKLLLSDSGFYLCAWRQGYETQYFGPGTRLLVL.

The V gene is TRBV6-2 or TRBV6-3, the J gene TRBJ2-2; no clear D gene. Germline V gene sequence: CDR1 MNHEY, CDR2 SVGEGT. V was cut by 6 bases and J by 0 bases, with 5 bases left in between. This CDR3 has 13 residues. The CDR3 DNA sequence: TGTGCCAGCAGGGCGACGAACACCGGGGAGCTGTTTTTT. This sequence encodes CASRATNTGELFF.